A selection of T cell receptor beta chains follows, all from one sample in a study of T cell responses to AZD1222 COVID-19 vaccine. Sequenced by immunoSEQ multiplex PCR; TCRdb stores in-frame clones only, minus some. The sample holds 150,000 or so clones, roughly 93% seen once. Source: peripheral blood, taken on day 0 of MenACWY control vaccination. The source of these receptors is an adult in good health. The CDR3 runs from the conserved cysteine through the conserved F or W. Each record gives: D gene, V gene, J gene, clone size, CDR3 DNA, CDR3 protein. D genes are given only for firm matches. Not all rows give a size; the values are once, few, many and, for expanded clones, a class.

D: -; V: TRBV23-1; J: TRBJ1-5; size: -; DNA: TGCGCCAGCACTATTCCCCGGGGGCTGGCCCAGCATTTT; CDR3: CASTIPRGLAQHF
D: -; V: TRBV28; J: TRBJ1-1; size: -; DNA: TGTGCCAGCAGTCTACGACAGAACACTGAAGCTTTCTTT; CDR3: CASSLRQNTEAFF
D: -; V: TRBV7-9; J: TRBJ2-7; size: -; DNA: TGTGCCAGCGGTACAGTCTACGAGCAGTACTTC; CDR3: CASGTVYEQYF
D: TRBD2; V: TRBV28; J: TRBJ2-7; size: -; DNA: TGTGCAGTGGGAGGGGCCCCCCCCTACGAGCAGTACTTC; CDR3: CAVGGAPPYEQYF
D: -; V: TRBV4-2; J: TRBJ1-1; size: -; DNA: TGTGCCAGCAGCCAAGATCATACCACTCTAGGACGGGCTTTCTTT; CDR3: CASSQDHTTLGRAFF
D: -; V: TRBV5-1; J: TRBJ2-1; size: -; DNA: TGCGCCAGCAGCTTGGGACATCAGAGCGATGAGCAGTTCTTC; CDR3: CASSLGHQSDEQFF
D: -; V: TRBV2; J: TRBJ1-6; size: -; DNA: TGTGCCAGCAGTGAATTGGGGGTTTCCTCACCCCTCCACTTT; CDR3: CASSELGVSSPLHF
D: -; V: TRBV12-3/TRBV12-4; J: TRBJ2-5; size: -; DNA: TGTGCCAGCGGGCTAGCGAGGCTAGAGACCCAGTACTTC; CDR3: CASGLARLETQYF
D: -; V: TRBV7-2; J: TRBJ1-2; size: once; DNA: TGTGCCAGCAGCTTACAGGCCACTAACTATGGCTACACCTTC; CDR3: CASSLQATNYGYTF
D: -; V: TRBV5-1; J: TRBJ1-6; size: -; DNA: TGCGCCAGCAGTGGGGGGGCTCTTGATTCACCCCTCCACTTT; CDR3: CASSGGALDSPLHF
D: -; V: TRBV25-1; J: TRBJ1-5; size: -; DNA: TGTGCCAGCAGTGAAAGCGGAGGGGCCCAGCATTTT; CDR3: CASSESGGAQHF
D: -; V: TRBV5-1; J: TRBJ1-2; size: -; DNA: TGCGCCAGCAGCTTGTACAGGGCTGACTATGGCTACACCTTC; CDR3: CASSLYRADYGYTF
D: -; V: TRBV11-1; J: TRBJ2-5; size: -; DNA: TGTGCCAGCAGCTTGGGGCCTGCAGAGACCCAGTACTTC; CDR3: CASSLGPAETQYF
D: TRBD1; V: TRBV12-3/TRBV12-4; J: TRBJ2-2; size: -; DNA: TGTGCCAGCAGTCGGACAGGGGGCGGGGAGCTGTTTTTT; CDR3: CASSRTGGGELFF
D: -; V: TRBV5-1; J: TRBJ2-1; size: -; DNA: TGCGCCAGCAGCTTGGTTTCCTACAATGAGCAGTTCTTC; CDR3: CASSLVSYNEQFF